A selection of T cell receptor beta chains follows, all from one sample in a study of blood T cells in healthy people across ages. Each CDR3 protein gets one entry after TCRdb re-called the 5' RACE reads with MiXCR. The sample lists more than 800,000 distinct CDR3 sequences, about 30% seen once, with 17% in the top ten. The specimen sequenced was blood. These receptors were obtained from an elderly woman in good health. CDR3s include the opening cysteine and the closing phenylalanine or tryptophan. A D gene is named only where the DNA matches it firmly. Size is stated for part of the rows, as once, few or many counts, or as a class when the clone is expanded.

TRBD2 TRBJ2-7 few TRBV20-1 CSARDLGGSYQGEQYF TGCAGTGCTAGGGATTTGGGCGGGAGTTATCAAGGCGAGCAGTACTTC
NA TRBJ2-2 NA TRBV6-6 CASSLGGTNTGELFF TGTGCCAGTTCCCTAGGGGGTACGAACACCGGGGAGCTGTTTTTT
NA TRBJ2-2 few TRBV7-9 CASSVTLGERLGELFF TGTGCCAGCAGCGTTACACTAGGGGAGCGCCTCGGGGAGCTGTTTTTT
TRBD2 TRBJ2-3 NA TRBV13 CASSYRLAGTDTQYF TGTGCCAGCAGCTACAGACTAGCGGGCACAGATACGCAGTATTTT
TRBD1 TRBJ1-6 NA TRBV7-9 CASRDRQGYNSPLHF TGTGCCAGCAGGGACCGACAGGGCTATAATTCACCCCTCCACTTT
NA TRBJ2-1 many TRBV20-1 CSARGRRAGTYNEQFF TGCAGTGCTAGAGGGAGACGTGCCGGGACCTACAATGAGCAGTTCTTC
NA TRBJ2-3 many TRBV20-1 CSARKTPLEGSGNTQYF TGCAGTGCTAGAAAGACGCCTTTGGAGGGTTCGGGAAATACGCAGTATTTT
NA TRBJ2-6 few TRBV15 CATSRVGFGSGANVLTF TGTGCCACCAGCAGAGTCGGTTTTGGCTCTGGGGCCAACGTCCTGACTTTC
TRBD1 TRBJ1-5 NA TRBV19 CASNPRDRGNQPQHF TGTGCCAGTAACCCCCGGGACAGGGGCAATCAGCCCCAGCATTTT
TRBD2 TRBJ2-3 NA TRBV12-3/TRBV12-4 CAGSLALSGGAADTQYF TGTGCCGGCAGTTTAGCTTTAAGCGGGGGGGCAGCGGATACGCAGTATTTT
TRBD1 TRBJ1-4 many TRBV12-3/TRBV12-4 CASSLRDRGGEKLFF TGTGCCAGCAGTTTGAGGGACAGGGGAGGAGAAAAACTGTTTTTT
TRBD2 TRBJ2-1 NA TRBV14 CASSQVSGGFNEQFF TGTGCCAGCAGCCAAGTTAGCGGGGGGTTCAATGAGCAGTTCTTC
NA TRBJ1-1 once TRBV11-3 CASSCWQGLQGAFF TGTGCCAGCAGCTGCTGGCAGGGGTTACAGGGAGCTTTCTTT
NA TRBJ2-1 many TRBV9 CASSPGVVEQFF TGTGCCAGCAGCCCAGGCGTGGTTGAGCAGTTCTTC
TRBD1 TRBJ2-3 many TRBV12-3/TRBV12-4 CASSLGTGASGPDTQYF TGTGCCAGCAGTTTAGGCACAGGGGCCAGCGGCCCAGATACGCAGTATTTT
NA TRBJ2-3 many TRBV20-1 CSAPLAVTDTQYF TGCAGTGCCCCTTTGGCCGTCACAGATACGCAGTATTTT
NA TRBJ2-3 many TRBV7-2 CASSPWSTDTQYF TGTGCCAGCAGCCCCTGGAGCACAGATACGCAGTATTTT
NA TRBJ1-2 many TRBV4-3 CASSQEASPYGYTF TGCGCCAGCAGCCAAGAGGCCAGTCCATATGGCTACACCTTC
TRBD1 TRBJ1-2 NA TRBV6-2/TRBV6-3 CASSQSANRGYGYTF TGTGCCAGCAGCCAATCAGCAAACAGGGGCTATGGCTACACCTTC
NA TRBJ1-2 few TRBV12-3/TRBV12-4 CASSTGPCHGYTF TGTGCCAGCAGTACAGGACCCTGCCATGGCTACACCTTC
NA TRBJ1-2 many TRBV10-3 CAISGGDYGYTF TGTGCCATCAGTGGAGGGGACTATGGCTACACCTTC
NA TRBJ2-7 NA TRBV7-9 CASSLVRSSSYEQYF TGTGCCAGCAGCTTAGTTCGGAGCAGCTCCTACGAGCAGTACTTC
NA TRBJ2-5 many TRBV20-1 CSARDLRGTETQYF TGCAGTGCTAGAGATCTGCGGGGAACAGAGACCCAGTACTTC
NA TRBJ2-3 NA TRBV24-1 CATSGGDGADTQYF TGTGCCACCAGTGGAGGGGATGGCGCAGATACGCAGTATTTT